Listed below are T cell receptor beta chains from one sample, sequenced in a study of cytomegalovirus exposure and HLA in healthy donors. Here immunoSEQ multiplex PCR was the method, and the copy in TCRdb shows in-frame clones only, minus some. The top ten hold 1.5% to 2% of the sample, which has about 180,000 clones, just under 80% seen once. Sequences were obtained from PBMCs. These receptor sequences come from a woman aged 25-40 years in good health and CMV-seronegative. Each CDR3 is given with its conserved first and last residue. The order of the fields is clone size, D gene, V gene, J gene, CDR3 DNA, CDR3 protein. D genes are given only for firm matches. Some rows mark clone size as missing; the rest say once, few, many or name a class of expanded clone.

clone_size: NA
d_call: TRBD1
v_call: TRBV29-1
j_call: TRBJ2-7
cdr3_nt: TGCAGCGTTGGACAGGGGGCCTACGAGCAGTACTTC
cdr3_aa: CSVGQGAYEQYF

clone_size: NA
d_call: NA
v_call: TRBV4-1
j_call: TRBJ1-6
cdr3_nt: TGCGCCAGCAGCCAAGATCGAGGGAGCTCCTATAATTCACCCCTCCACTTT
cdr3_aa: CASSQDRGSSYNSPLHF

clone_size: NA
d_call: TRBD1
v_call: TRBV5-1
j_call: TRBJ2-6
cdr3_nt: TGCGCCAGCAGCCCGGGACAGGGGGCCATCTCTGGGGCCAACGTCCTGACTTTC
cdr3_aa: CASSPGQGAISGANVLTF

clone_size: few
d_call: NA
v_call: TRBV4-3
j_call: TRBJ1-4
cdr3_nt: TGCGCCAGCAGCCAAGAGGCACGACAGGCGCGTAATGAAAAACTGTTTTTT
cdr3_aa: CASSQEARQARNEKLFF

clone_size: NA
d_call: TRBD2
v_call: TRBV6-5
j_call: TRBJ2-7
cdr3_nt: TGTGCCAGCAGTCCACGTAGCGGGGGCCCCTACGAGCAGTACTTC
cdr3_aa: CASSPRSGGPYEQYF

clone_size: NA
d_call: TRBD2
v_call: TRBV5-1
j_call: TRBJ2-3
cdr3_nt: TGCGCCAGCAGCCCACCGGGACTAGCGATCACAGATACGCAGTATTTT
cdr3_aa: CASSPPGLAITDTQYF

clone_size: NA
d_call: TRBD1
v_call: TRBV7-6
j_call: TRBJ2-4
cdr3_nt: TGTGCCAGCAGCCCGGCCGGACAGGCCCCATTAGCCAAAAACATTCAGTACTTC
cdr3_aa: CASSPAGQAPLAKNIQYF

clone_size: few
d_call: NA
v_call: TRBV6-1
j_call: TRBJ1-3
cdr3_nt: TGTGCCAGCATCCTCGGAAACACCATATATTTT
cdr3_aa: CASILGNTIYF

clone_size: once
d_call: NA
v_call: TRBV7-9
j_call: TRBJ1-1
cdr3_nt: TGTGCCAGCAGCCTACGACCTACAGGCCCTTACACTGAAGCTTTCTTT
cdr3_aa: CASSLRPTGPYTEAFF

clone_size: NA
d_call: NA
v_call: TRBV2
j_call: TRBJ2-3
cdr3_nt: TGTGCCAGCAGTGAATCAGGGACAGATACGCAGTATTTT
cdr3_aa: CASSESGTDTQYF

clone_size: few
d_call: TRBD2
v_call: TRBV7-6
j_call: TRBJ2-3
cdr3_nt: TGTGCCAGCAGCCCCCCGGGACTAGCGGGGGCAGATACGCAGTATTTT
cdr3_aa: CASSPPGLAGADTQYF

clone_size: few
d_call: TRBD2
v_call: TRBV27
j_call: TRBJ2-2
cdr3_nt: TGTGCCAGCACCATCCTGACTAGCGGGGGCCCGAACACCGGGGAGCTGTTTTTT
cdr3_aa: CASTILTSGGPNTGELFF

clone_size: NA
d_call: TRBD1
v_call: TRBV15
j_call: TRBJ2-7
cdr3_nt: TGTGCCACCAGCTCCCGGGACAGGGGTCACGAGCAGTACTTC
cdr3_aa: CATSSRDRGHEQYF

clone_size: NA
d_call: TRBD1
v_call: TRBV5-1
j_call: TRBJ1-5
cdr3_nt: TGCGCCAGCAGCCCGACAGGGGGTAGCAATCAGCCCCAGCATTTT
cdr3_aa: CASSPTGGSNQPQHF

clone_size: NA
d_call: TRBD1
v_call: TRBV5-1
j_call: TRBJ1-1
cdr3_nt: TGCGCCAGCAGCATGGACAGGGGAAACACTGAAGCTTTCTTT
cdr3_aa: CASSMDRGNTEAFF

clone_size: NA
d_call: TRBD2
v_call: TRBV11-1
j_call: TRBJ2-1
cdr3_nt: TGTGCCAGCAGCTTAGTTGCGGGGGCCTACAATGAGCAGTTCTTC
cdr3_aa: CASSLVAGAYNEQFF

clone_size: NA
d_call: NA
v_call: TRBV5-1
j_call: TRBJ1-2
cdr3_nt: TGCGCCAGCAGCTTGGCCGTGGGGCAGGCCTCAACAACGTACACCTTC
cdr3_aa: CASSLAVGQASTTYTF

clone_size: once
d_call: NA
v_call: TRBV5-1
j_call: TRBJ1-4
cdr3_nt: TGCGCCAGCAGCTTGGGGGCAGGGGCCTCTGAAAAACTGTTTTTT
cdr3_aa: CASSLGAGASEKLFF

clone_size: NA
d_call: NA
v_call: TRBV9
j_call: TRBJ1-4
cdr3_nt: TGTGCCAGCGCAACGGGGGCAACTAATGAAAAACTGTTTTTT
cdr3_aa: CASATGATNEKLFF

clone_size: NA
d_call: TRBD1
v_call: TRBV6-1
j_call: TRBJ2-1
cdr3_nt: TGTGCCAGCAGTGAAATTGGAAATACAGGGGGCTACAATGAGCAGTTCTTC
cdr3_aa: CASSEIGNTGGYNEQFF

clone_size: NA
d_call: TRBD2
v_call: TRBV7-9
j_call: TRBJ2-1
cdr3_nt: TGTGCCAGCAGCGTTAGCGGGGGGGTCTCCTACAATGAGCAGTTCTTC
cdr3_aa: CASSVSGGVSYNEQFF

clone_size: few
d_call: NA
v_call: TRBV4-2
j_call: TRBJ1-3
cdr3_nt: TGTGCCAGCAGCCAAGCGGGAAACACCATATATTTT
cdr3_aa: CASSQAGNTIYF

clone_size: NA
d_call: NA
v_call: TRBV10-3
j_call: TRBJ1-1
cdr3_nt: TGTGCCACATCGTACGGCAGCGGCACTGAAGCTTTCTTT
cdr3_aa: CATSYGSGTEAFF

clone_size: NA
d_call: TRBD1
v_call: TRBV7-9
j_call: TRBJ2-1
cdr3_nt: TGTGCCAGCAGCTCTTCCGGACAGGGTGGCAAGGGGCACAATGAGCAGTTCTTC
cdr3_aa: CASSSSGQGGKGHNEQFF

clone_size: NA
d_call: NA
v_call: TRBV7-2
j_call: TRBJ2-3
cdr3_nt: TGTGCCAGCAGCCCCCTTTTGGGAGGATCAGATACGCAGTATTTT
cdr3_aa: CASSPLLGGSDTQYF

clone_size: once
d_call: NA
v_call: TRBV4-2
j_call: TRBJ1-6
cdr3_nt: TGTGCCAGCAGCCAAGAGGCCGGGCAGGGTTTGAGATCACCCCTCCACTTT
cdr3_aa: CASSQEAGQGLRSPLHF

clone_size: NA
d_call: NA
v_call: TRBV29-1
j_call: TRBJ2-5
cdr3_nt: TGCAGCCCGGCCAGGGGAGAGACCCAGTACTTC
cdr3_aa: CSPARGETQYF

clone_size: NA
d_call: TRBD1
v_call: TRBV27
j_call: TRBJ1-2
cdr3_nt: TGTGCCAGCAATCTCAAAGGGACAGGATATGGCTACACCTTC
cdr3_aa: CASNLKGTGYGYTF

clone_size: NA
d_call: TRBD2
v_call: TRBV4-3
j_call: TRBJ2-3
cdr3_nt: TGCGCCAGCAGCCAAGACAGCGGGGGGGCCGGAGATACGCAGTATTTT
cdr3_aa: CASSQDSGGAGDTQYF

clone_size: few
d_call: NA
v_call: TRBV4-1
j_call: TRBJ1-1
cdr3_nt: TGCGCCAGCAGCCAAGTACGCGAGGGTTTGCAAACTGAAGCTTTCTTT
cdr3_aa: CASSQVREGLQTEAFF

clone_size: NA
d_call: TRBD1
v_call: TRBV9
j_call: TRBJ2-7
cdr3_nt: TGTGCCAGCAGCGTCGGGACAGTATCCTACGAGCAGTACTTC
cdr3_aa: CASSVGTVSYEQYF

clone_size: NA
d_call: TRBD1
v_call: TRBV7-2
j_call: TRBJ1-4
cdr3_nt: TGTGCCAGCAGCCAGGACGGGACAGGGGGCCGAAAACTGTTTTTT
cdr3_aa: CASSQDGTGGRKLFF

clone_size: NA
d_call: TRBD1
v_call: TRBV27
j_call: TRBJ1-2
cdr3_nt: TGTGCCAGCAGTTCCCGGGGACAGGGGTATGGCTACACCTTC
cdr3_aa: CASSSRGQGYGYTF

clone_size: NA
d_call: NA
v_call: TRBV5-1
j_call: TRBJ1-3
cdr3_nt: TGCGCCAGCAGCATAGAGACACCGCGGGGCTCTGGAAACACCATATATTTT
cdr3_aa: CASSIETPRGSGNTIYF

clone_size: NA
d_call: TRBD1
v_call: TRBV28
j_call: TRBJ1-5
cdr3_nt: TGTGCCAGCAGTTTAACAGGGGCGGTCAATCAGCCCCAGCATTTT
cdr3_aa: CASSLTGAVNQPQHF

clone_size: NA
d_call: NA
v_call: TRBV7-9
j_call: TRBJ2-4
cdr3_nt: TGTGCCAGCAGCTTAGATCTAGCCAAAAACATTCAGTACTTC
cdr3_aa: CASSLDLAKNIQYF

clone_size: NA
d_call: TRBD1
v_call: TRBV5-1
j_call: TRBJ1-6
cdr3_nt: TGCGCCAGCAGCGGCGGGACAGATAATTCACCCCTCCACTTT
cdr3_aa: CASSGGTDNSPLHF

clone_size: once
d_call: TRBD1
v_call: TRBV9
j_call: TRBJ1-3
cdr3_nt: TGTGCCAGCAGCCCCGACCCCAGGGGGTCAGGAAACACCATATATTTT
cdr3_aa: CASSPDPRGSGNTIYF

clone_size: NA
d_call: NA
v_call: TRBV25-1
j_call: TRBJ2-3
cdr3_nt: TGTGCCAGCAGGGGGGCTAGCAGAGATACGCAGTATTTT
cdr3_aa: CASRGASRDTQYF

clone_size: NA
d_call: NA
v_call: TRBV9
j_call: TRBJ2-7
cdr3_nt: TGTGCCAGCAGCGTAGCCGGACAATCCTACGAGCAGTACTTC
cdr3_aa: CASSVAGQSYEQYF

clone_size: NA
d_call: NA
v_call: TRBV30
j_call: TRBJ1-6
cdr3_nt: TGTGCCTGGAGCCCCGGGGGGTCCGGTTCACCCCTCCACTTT
cdr3_aa: CAWSPGGSGSPLHF

clone_size: NA
d_call: NA
v_call: TRBV7-2
j_call: TRBJ2-7
cdr3_nt: TGTGCCAGCAGCTTAGATGAGGTAGGGGCCGCCTCCTTC
cdr3_aa: CASSLDEVGAASF

clone_size: NA
d_call: NA
v_call: TRBV7-9
j_call: TRBJ2-5
cdr3_nt: TGTGCCAGCAGCCTAACTAGCACGGAAGAGACCCAGTACTTC
cdr3_aa: CASSLTSTEETQYF

clone_size: NA
d_call: NA
v_call: TRBV30
j_call: TRBJ1-5
cdr3_nt: TGTGCCTGGACCCAAGCCAAAAATCAGCCCCAGCATTTT
cdr3_aa: CAWTQAKNQPQHF

clone_size: NA
d_call: NA
v_call: TRBV2
j_call: TRBJ2-7
cdr3_nt: TGTGCCAGCAAAGAAGACAGGTTCTACTCCTACGAGCAGTACTTC
cdr3_aa: CASKEDRFYSYEQYF

clone_size: NA
d_call: NA
v_call: TRBV5-1
j_call: TRBJ1-3
cdr3_nt: TGCGCCAGCAAGACCGGGGGGCGAAGCTCTGGAAACACCATATATTTT
cdr3_aa: CASKTGGRSSGNTIYF

clone_size: few
d_call: NA
v_call: TRBV4-1
j_call: TRBJ2-1
cdr3_nt: TGCGCCAGCAGAGGAGGGGAGACTAACTCCTACAATGAGCAGTTCTTC
cdr3_aa: CASRGGETNSYNEQFF

clone_size: NA
d_call: TRBD2
v_call: TRBV19
j_call: TRBJ2-5
cdr3_nt: TGTGCCAGTAGTAGCGGGGGGACCCAGTACTTC
cdr3_aa: CASSSGGTQYF